The present entry profiles one T cell receptor beta chain with its context. The CDR3 totals 19 residues. V shed 1 base and J shed 0 bases, with 19 bases lying between them. Germline-derived CDR1 and CDR2 are LNHNV and YYDKDF (reference sequence). This record belongs to a study of T-cell reconstitution after alpha-beta-depleted transplantation in children. Preparation of the TCRbeta library used unique molecular identifiers. In TCRdb, the PCR reads were re-called with MiXCR into one record per CDR3 protein. Here the sample spans 65,000 to 90,000 distinct CDR3 sequences, approximately 11% being singletons.

The V and J genes are TRBV15 and TRBJ1-5, with a tentative D call TRBD1 (6 bases). This sequence was found in a boy between 10 and 17 years old with acute myeloid leukemia, due to receive a stem cell transplant. The source was PBMCs, collected before TCRalphabeta/CD19-depleted stem cell transplant. The CDR3 is CATSRGGARTVNSNQPQHF. Here the CDR3 DNA reads TGTGCCACCAGCAGAGGAGGCGCCCGGACAGTAAATAGCAATCAGCCCCAGCATTTT.